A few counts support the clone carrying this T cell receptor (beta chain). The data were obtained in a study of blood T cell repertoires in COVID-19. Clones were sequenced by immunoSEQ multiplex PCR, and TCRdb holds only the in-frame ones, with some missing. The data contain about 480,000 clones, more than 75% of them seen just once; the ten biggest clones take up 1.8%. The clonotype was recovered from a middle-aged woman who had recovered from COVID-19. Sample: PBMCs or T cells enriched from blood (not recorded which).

CDR3 loop: CASSYDSYGYTF. The CDR3 DNA sequence: TGTGCCAGCAGTTACGACAGCTATGGCTACACCTTC. The chain is built from TRBV6-5 and TRBJ1-2, with a weak D call TRBD1 (5 bases). The germline CDR1 and CDR2 sequences are MNHEY and SVGAGI. The CDR3 contains 12 residues. Trimming stripped 2 bases from V and 4 bases from J, with 5 bases between.